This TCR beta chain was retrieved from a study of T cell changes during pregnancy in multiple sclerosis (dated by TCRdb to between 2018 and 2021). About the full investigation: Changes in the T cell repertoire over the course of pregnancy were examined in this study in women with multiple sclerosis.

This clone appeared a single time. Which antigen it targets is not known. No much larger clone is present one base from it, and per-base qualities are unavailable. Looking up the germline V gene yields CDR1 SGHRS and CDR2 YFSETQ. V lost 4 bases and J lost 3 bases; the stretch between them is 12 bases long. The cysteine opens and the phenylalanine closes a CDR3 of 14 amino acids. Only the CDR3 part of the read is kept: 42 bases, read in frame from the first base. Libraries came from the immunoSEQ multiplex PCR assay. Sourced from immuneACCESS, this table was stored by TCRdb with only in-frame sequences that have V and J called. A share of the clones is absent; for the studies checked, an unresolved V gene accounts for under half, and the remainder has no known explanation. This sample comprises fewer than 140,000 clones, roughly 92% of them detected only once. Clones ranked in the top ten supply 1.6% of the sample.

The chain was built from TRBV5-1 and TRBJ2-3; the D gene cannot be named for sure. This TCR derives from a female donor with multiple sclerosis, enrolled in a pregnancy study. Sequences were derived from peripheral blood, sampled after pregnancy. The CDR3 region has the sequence CASSREVRTDTQYF. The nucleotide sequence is TGCGCCAGCAGCCGAGAAGTCCGGACAGATACGCAGTATTTT.